The present T cell receptor (beta chain) was sequenced within a study of blood T cell repertoires in COVID-19. Trimming pared 0 bases from V and 0 bases from J, leaving 6 bases between. Per the germline V gene, CDR1 is LGHDT and CDR2 is YNNKEL (reference sequence). This CDR3 spans 15 amino acids. This table comes from immunoSEQ multiplex PCR, and its TCRdb copy is limited to in-frame clones, with some not included. Of 110,000 to 150,000 clones in the sample, about four fifths were seen once. This TCR was recovered from a human donor in a cohort sampled during active COVID-19. The gene calls are TRBV3-1 (or the pseudogene TRBV3-2) and TRBJ2-1; no definite D call. The sequencing input was peripheral blood. The CDR3, as DNA: TGTGCCAGCAGCCAAGAGGCCAGCTCCTACAATGAGCAGTTCTTC. Amino acids: CASSQEASSYNEQFF.